These 29 T cell receptor beta chains share one sample of origin, sequenced in a study of T cell responses to AZD1222 COVID-19 vaccine. Profiled with immunoSEQ multiplex PCR; TCRdb holds only in-frame clones, not every one. The data show about 130,000 clones, 92% seen once. The source material was peripheral blood, sampled 28 days after the second AZD1222 dose. The receptors were sampled from an adult who received the AZD1222 COVID-19 vaccine.

The chain combines TRBV18 with TRBJ2-7; 8 bases are shared with TRBD2. With V trimmed by 2 bases and J by 9 bases, 9 bases remained unmatched. This CDR3 has 14 residues. Germline values: CDR1 KGHSH, CDR2 LQKENI. In DNA, the CDR3 is TGTGCCAGCTCACCAAGCGGACTAGCCTTCGGGCAGTACTTC. It is translated as CASSPSGLAFGQYF.

J is TRBJ1-5 and V is TRBV5-5; no clear D. Germline V gene data show CDR1 as SGHKS and CDR2 as YYEKEE (reference sequence). Trimming shortened V by 4 bases and J by 0 bases, and 11 bases separated the two germline ends. The CDR3 loop spans 15 amino acids. The chain's CDR3 is CASSPSPNSNQPQHF. CDR3 coding DNA: TGTGCCAGCAGCCCCTCGCCGAATAGCAATCAGCCCCAGCATTTT. Together with reference TRBV5-5 and TRBJ1-5, the CDR3 gives the full variable domain: DAGVTQSPTHLIKTRGQQVTLRCSPISGHKSVSWYQQVLGQGPQFIFQYYEKEERGRGNFPDRFSARQFPNYSSELNVNALLLGDSALYLCASSPSPNSNQPQHFGDGTRLSIL.

V gene TRBV5-1 combines with J gene TRBJ1-4; the D gene is possibly TRBD1 (5 bases). The germline CDR1 and CDR2 sequences are SGHRS and YFSETQ. The CDR3 runs 14 residues. V was pared by 4 bases and J by 7 bases, with 14 bases between. The CDR3 coding sequence is TGCGCCAGCAGCACACGGGGCGAGGGTGAAAAACTGTTTTTT. Amino acids: CASSTRGEGEKLFF.

This chain joins TRBV7-2 and TRBJ1-3; D not certain. The CDR3 runs 13 residues. The germline V gene encodes CDR1 SGHTA and CDR2 FQGNSA. Trimming took off 1 base at V and 4 bases at J, with 5 bases between the two ends. CDR3 sequence (DNA): TGTGCCAGCAGCTTAGTTTTGGGAAACACCATATATTTT. Translation gives CASSLVLGNTIYF. The full variable domain, in which reference TRBV7-2 and TRBJ1-3 provide the parts outside the CDR3, is GAGVSQSPSNKVTEKGKDVELRCDPISGHTALYWYRQSLGQGLEFLIYFQGNSAPDKSGLPSDRFSAERTGGSVSTLTIQRTQQEDSAVYLCASSLVLGNTIYFGEGSWLTVV.

The J gene is TRBJ1-3, the V gene TRBV14; D is unclear. The germline gives CDR1 SGHDN, CDR2 FVKESK. CDR3 length equals 14 residues. Trimming removed 2 bases at V and 4 bases at J, with 9 bases between. The chain's CDR3 is CASSQLGKGNTIYF. DNA of the CDR3: TGTGCCAGCAGCCAATTGGGGAAAGGAAACACCATATATTTT.

The chain couples TRBV2 to TRBJ2-7; 10 positions agree with TRBD2. The CDR3 spans 14 residues. Germline-derived CDR1 and CDR2 are SNHLY and FYNNEI. V lost 2 bases, J lost 6 bases, and 4 bases stayed unmatched. The CDR3 spells CASSELAGVGEQYF. The CDR3 DNA follows: TGTGCCAGCAGTGAACTAGCGGGAGTGGGCGAGCAGTACTTC. Based on the CDR3 plus reference TRBV2 and TRBJ2-7, the full variable domain is EPEVTQTPSHQVTQMGQEVILRCVPISNHLYFYWYRQILGQKVEFLVSFYNNEISEKSEIFDDQFSVERPDGSNFTLKIRSTKLEDSAMYFCASSELAGVGEQYFGPGTRLTVT.

With respect to this clone: An end of the junction does not agree with germline; a read error may underlie this. The gene calls are TRBV5-6 and TRBJ2-7; 8 positions match TRBD1. Per germline, CDR1 SGHDT and CDR2 YYEEEE. The CDR3 has 13 amino acids. The CDR3 nucleotides read TGTGCCAGCAGCCTGAGGGCAGGGGGCGAGGGACCATTC. Amino acid sequence: CASSLRAGGEGPF. The whole variable domain, remainder taken from reference TRBV5-6 and TRBJ2-7, is DAGVTQSPTHLIKTRGQQVTLRCSPKSGHDTVSWYQQALGQGPQFIFQYYEEEERQRGNFPDRFSGHQFPNYSSELNVNALLLGDSALYLCASSLRAGGEGPFGPGTRLTVT.

This chain links TRBV7-3 with TRBJ2-3; D not certain. Per germline, CDR1 SGHTA and CDR2 FQGTGA. With 2 bases removed from V and 0 bases from J, the gap between germline ends came to 18 bases. The CDR3 sequence is 18 residues long. This chain's CDR3 is CASSLGVAGGLSTDTQYF. CDR3 bases: TGTGCCAGCAGCTTAGGAGTGGCTGGCGGCCTTAGCACAGATACGCAGTATTTT.

This clone was detected only once. The J gene is TRBJ1-5, the V gene TRBV24-1, with 9 bases that match TRBD1. Germline loops: CDR1 KGHDR, CDR2 SFDVKD. Trimming took 3 bases from V and 3 from J; bases not matched to a gene: 11. The CDR3 contains 18 residues. In nucleotides, the CDR3 is TGTGCCACCAGTGATCCCACTCCCGGGACAGGGTCCAATCAGCCCCAGCATTTT. Translated: CATSDPTPGTGSNQPQHF.

The J gene is TRBJ1-5, the V gene TRBV10-3; tentatively, D is TRBD1 (5 bases). The CDR3 loop spans 15 amino acids. Trimming removed 3 bases from V and 6 bases from J, with 15 bases in between. Germline lookup yields CDR1 ENHRY and CDR2 SYGVKD. The CDR3 is CAISDGGNEGQPQHF. The CDR3 region has the DNA TGTGCCATCAGTGATGGGGGGAATGAGGGTCAGCCCCAGCATTTT.

The J gene is TRBJ2-3, the V gene TRBV19, with no clear D. This CDR3 has 12 amino acids. Germline loops: CDR1 LNHDA, CDR2 SQIVND (reference sequence). V lost 5 bases and J 6 bases, leaving 9 bases between the germline ends. CDR3 nucleotide sequence: TGTGCCAGTAGTGATCACCGCGATACGCAGTATTTT. Translating gives CASSDHRDTQYF.

This chain joins TRBV18 and TRBJ2-1; TRBD1 matches at 9 bases. V dropped 0 bases and J dropped 6; count of bases not matched to a gene: 9. CDR3 length: 17 residues. Germline assignment: CDR1 KGHSH and CDR2 LQKENI. The CDR3 region is CASSPPLRDRVGNEQFF. The CDR3 region has the DNA TGTGCCAGCTCACCACCCCTCCGGGACAGGGTGGGCAATGAGCAGTTCTTC.

This chain uses TRBV21-1 with TRBJ2-3; the table's D call of TRBD2 was not tested on the DNA. TRBV21-1 is listed as a pseudogene. The CDR3 contains 14 residues. CDR3 residues: CASSKREGTDTQYF. The CDR3 DNA reads TGTGCCAGCAGCAAAAGGGAGGGTACAGATACGCAGTATTTT.

This clone was seen a single time. The chain has TRBV24-1 and TRBJ1-1; D gene uncertain. Trimming shortened V by 7 bases and J by 6 bases, and 20 bases separated the two germline ends. Per the germline V gene, CDR1 is KGHDR and CDR2 is SFDVKD. CDR3 length: 15 amino acids. CDR3 loop: CATSPGPGMEAEAFF. The CDR3 region has the DNA TGTGCCACCAGCCCCGGCCCCGGCATGGAAGCTGAAGCTTTCTTT.

V and J are TRBV7-2 and TRBJ1-6, with a tentative D call TRBD1 (5 bases). The CDR3 has 14 amino acids. The germline V gene encodes CDR1 SGHTA and CDR2 FQGNSA. V was clipped by 5 bases and J by 7 bases, with 12 bases between them. DNA of the CDR3: TGTGCCAGCAGCGTCGGGACCGTCAATTCACCCCTCCACTTT. Translating gives CASSVGTVNSPLHF.

With regard to this clone: Other DNA sequences in the sample encode the same CDR3. The CDR3 reads CASSLTGGGNQPQHF. The CDR3 region has the DNA TGCGCCAGCAGCTTAACAGGGGGTGGCAATCAGCCCCAGCATTTT. The chain couples TRBV5-1 to TRBJ1-5; TRBD1 matches at 8 bases. CDR1 SGHRS and CDR2 YFSETQ come from the germline V gene. V shed 2 bases, J shed 2 bases, and the junction held 3 bases outside the gene matches. The CDR3 is 15 amino acids. Looking up the rest from reference TRBV5-1 and TRBJ1-5 gives the full variable domain: KAGVTQTPRYLIKTRGQQVTLSCSPISGHRSVSWYQQTPGQGLQFLFEYFSETQRNKGNFPGRFSGRQFSNSRSEMNVSTLELGDSALYLCASSLTGGGNQPQHFGDGTRLSIL.

The chain links TRBV30 to TRBJ1-4; perhaps TRBD1 as D (6 bases). The germline V gene encodes CDR1 GTSNPN and CDR2 SVGIG (reference sequence). The CDR3 consists of 15 residues. Between the trimmed V and J ends, which lost 0 bases and 8 bases, there was a span of 16 bases. CDR3 nucleotides: TGTGCCTGGAGTGTCCCCCGGGGGGGCGCCGAAAAACTGTTTTTT. Its protein product is CAWSVPRGGAEKLFF.

This clone is a singleton in its sample. This rearrangement joins TRBV12-5 to TRBJ2-7; D unresolved. V dropped 7 bases and J dropped 4 bases, with 17 bases sitting between them. The CDR3 length is 14 residues. CDR1 LGHNT and CDR2 FRNRAP come from the germline V gene. The CDR3: CASVSETSLYEQYF. CDR3 in DNA: TGTGCTAGTGTCAGCGAGACAAGCTTATACGAGCAGTACTTC.

The chain uses TRBV7-9 and TRBJ1-4; D may be TRBD1 (5 bases). CDR3 length equals 15 residues. CDR1 and CDR2 from the germline V gene are SEHNR and FQNEAQ (reference sequence). With 3 bases removed from V and 0 bases from J, the gap between germline ends came to 8 bases. The CDR3 bases are TGTGCCAGCAGCTTGTCAGGGCCAACTAATGAAAAACTGTTTTTT. Amino acids: CASSLSGPTNEKLFF.

This sequence joins TRBV7-7 and TRBJ2-3, with D perhaps matching TRBD1 (5 bases). The CDR3 totals 14 residues. V was pared by 1 base and J by 5 bases, with 10 bases between. Looked up from germline, CDR1 is SSHAT and CDR2 is FNYEAQ (reference sequence). Here the CDR3 reads CASSLGQGKDTQYF. CDR3 sequence (DNA): TGTGCCAGCAGCTTAGGCCAGGGAAAAGATACGCAGTATTTT.

The chain recombines TRBV7-2 with TRBJ1-2; 12 nucleotides align to TRBD1. With 6 bases clipped from V and 4 bases from J, the junction kept 6 bases outside the gene matches. This CDR3 comprises 15 residues. Per the germline V gene, CDR1 is SGHTA and CDR2 is FQGNSA. The CDR3 loop reads CASRVGQGAGYGYTF. CDR3 sequence (DNA): TGTGCCAGCAGAGTGGGACAGGGGGCTGGCTATGGCTACACCTTC.

This rearrangement joins TRBV14 to TRBJ2-1; TRBD2 aligns across 7 bases. Germline-derived CDR1 and CDR2 are SGHDN and FVKESK. CDR3 length: 15 residues. V dropped 1 base and J dropped 2; count of bases not matched to a gene: 2. CDR3 DNA sequence: TGTGCCAGCAGCCAAGCGGGAGGCCCCTACAATGAGCAGTTCTTC. It codes for CASSQAGGPYNEQFF. The whole variable domain, remainder taken from reference TRBV14 and TRBJ2-1, is EAGVTQFPSHSVIEKGQTVTLRCDPISGHDNLYWYRRVMGKEIKFLLHFVKESKQDESGMPNNRFLAERTGGTYSTLKVQPAELEDSGVYFCASSQAGGPYNEQFFGPGTRLTVL.

The genes are TRBV7-2 and TRBJ1-2, with D uncertain. Trimming removed 1 base at V and 6 bases at J, with 12 bases between. The CDR3 is 14 residues long. Germline CDR1 reads SGHTA; CDR2 reads FQGNSA. The CDR3 coding sequence is TGTGCCAGCAGCTTAGTCGGAGGCCCGGATGGCTACACCTTC. Protein product: CASSLVGGPDGYTF. The full variable domain, completed using reference TRBV7-2 and TRBJ1-2, is GAGVSQSPSNKVTEKGKDVELRCDPISGHTALYWYRQSLGQGLEFLIYFQGNSAPDKSGLPSDRFSAERTGGSVSTLTIQRTQQEDSAVYLCASSLVGGPDGYTFGSGTRLTVV.

As DNA, the CDR3 is TGTGCCAGCGCTCGCAGGGCGGGCTATGGCTACACCTTC. Protein product: CASARRAGYGYTF. The V and J genes are TRBV27 and TRBJ1-2, with D perhaps TRBD1 (5 bases). The germline V and J ends were trimmed by 8 bases and 4 bases, with 14 bases remaining between them. The CDR3 runs to 13 residues. CDR1 and CDR2 (germline): MNHEY, SMNVEV (reference sequence).

This clone was seen more than once but under ten times. The V gene is TRBV7-3, the J gene TRBJ2-1; D possibly corresponds to TRBD2 (6 bases). Trimming shortened V by 1 base and J by 8 bases, and 9 bases separated the two germline ends. This CDR3 contains 13 residues. Per the germline V gene, CDR1 is SGHTA and CDR2 is FQGTGA. CDR3 residues: CASSLRGLDEQFF. As DNA, the CDR3 is TGTGCCAGCAGCTTAAGGGGACTGGATGAGCAGTTCTTC.

The chain combines TRBV7-6 with TRBJ2-7; 11 bases are shared with TRBD2. Germline CDR1 reads SGHVS; CDR2 reads FNYEAQ. V dropped 5 bases and J dropped 6; count of bases not matched to a gene: 9. There are 15 residues in the CDR3. CDR3 sequence (DNA): TGTGCCAGCAGCGGGGGACTAGCGGCCTACGGCGAGCAGTACTTC. This gives the protein CASSGGLAAYGEQYF.

Worth noting for this clone: One end of the junction does not line up with germline, which may come from a read error. This chain connects TRBV11-2 to TRBJ2-7; a weak D match, TRBD2 (6 bases). CDR3 length equals 14 residues. Germline CDR1 and CDR2: SGHAT and FQNNGV. The CDR3 here is CASSIDSGVYEQYF. The CDR3 DNA follows: TGTGCCAGCAGCATAGATTCGGGGGTATACGAGCAGTACTTC.

V and J are TRBV5-8 and TRBJ1-5; possibly TRBD1 for D (5 bases). V lost 0 bases and J 2 bases, leaving 9 bases between the germline ends. The CDR3 loop spans 15 amino acids. The germline V gene encodes CDR1 SGHTS and CDR2 YDEGEE. This CDR3 reads CASSLDRGGNQPQHF. Written as DNA, the CDR3 is TGTGCCAGCAGCTTGGATCGGGGCGGCAATCAGCCCCAGCATTTT.

This chain joins TRBV6-5 and TRBJ1-5; D is perhaps TRBD1 (6 bases). CDR3 length: 15 residues. Germline-derived CDR1 and CDR2 are MNHEY and SVGAGI. The ends were cut back, 5 bases at V and 8 bases at J, with 19 bases in the middle. Here the CDR3 DNA reads TGTGCCAGCAGTCGGACCACAGGGCCTGGGGAGCCCCAGCATTTT. Encoded protein: CASSRTTGPGEPQHF.